Each of the 20 T cell receptor beta chains below was sequenced from the same sample in a study of tumor-infiltrating lymphocytes in primary liver carcinoma. Co-extracting RNA and DNA was done with about 20-34 mg of unsorted bulk tissue as input. Total RNA amounting to roughly 450 ng was the source from which TCR beta cDNA was made with a constant-region primer. Each TCR beta library was derived from three nested multiplex PCR rounds that employed slightly modified ARM-PCR. Primers for the first two PCR rounds were TRBV1-TRBV30 forward primers and a C-beta reverse primer (roughly 10 cycles per round). TCRdb reprocessed the multiplex PCR reads with MiXCR, giving one entry per CDR3 protein. The sample yields approximately 120,000 distinct CDR3 sequences, around 60% seen once. Sequencing input: liver tumor tissue from sampling region 3. As to subset: tumor region T3, left-lateral pole. Source of these receptors: an older woman with primary liver carcinoma and hepatitis B virus infection.

This clonotype came up many times. The CDR3 DNA reads TGTGCCAGCAGTTCCGGGACTAGCGGTTGGGGCTCCTACAATGAGCAGTTCTTC. Translated, it gives CASSSGTSGWGSYNEQFF. The genes are TRBV6-6 and TRBJ2-1; 11 bases fit TRBD2. This CDR3 has 18 amino acids. Germline CDR1 is MNHNY and CDR2 is SVGAGI (reference sequence). V lost 4 bases to trimming and J lost 0 bases; unmatched junction nucleotides: 8.

There are a few counts of this clonotype. One base away lies a much larger clone, so this may be a sequencing read error. This chain joins TRBV10-3 and TRBJ2-7, with 8 positions matching TRBD2. CDR3 size: 13 residues. With V trimmed by 10 bases and J by 5 bases, 10 bases remained unmatched. Germline-derived CDR1 and CDR2 are ENHRY and SYGVKD. In nucleotides, the CDR3 is TGTGCCACGGGACTAGTGGGAGCCAACGAGCAGTACTTC. Amino acid sequence: CATGLVGANEQYF.

The chain combines TRBV5-1 with TRBJ2-2; maybe TRBD1 (6 bases). Germline assignment: CDR1 SGHRS and CDR2 YFSETQ. The CDR3 is 14 amino acids. V lost 9 bases to trimming and J lost 1 base, with 13 bases between them. CDR3 DNA: TGCGCCACCCAGAAGGGGGAGAACACCGGGGAGCTGTTTTTT. This translates into CATQKGENTGELFF.

This clonotype was counted only a few times. The chain recombines TRBV5-1 with TRBJ2-7; 8 bases agree with TRBD2. Germline CDR1 and CDR2: SGHRS and YFSETQ. This CDR3 spans 13 amino acids. Trimming removed 5 bases from V and 5 bases from J; junction bases left unmatched: 6. CDR3 nucleotide sequence: TGCGCCAGCAGGGGTAGCGGGAAGCACGAGCAGTACTTC. Protein: CASRGSGKHEQYF.

This clonotype occurred once. Possible read error: a much larger clone is one base away. The chain combines TRBV28 with TRBJ1-5, with 7 bases aligning to TRBD1. Germline trimming cut 6 bases from V and 9 bases from J; bases unmatched to any gene: 11. The CDR3 has 14 amino acids. Germline-derived CDR1 and CDR2 are MDHEN and SYDVKM. CDR3 region: CASSPNRGFLPQHF. The DNA for the CDR3 is TGTGCCAGCAGCCCTAACAGGGGATTCCTGCCCCAGCATTTT.

The chain combines TRBV7-8 with TRBJ1-4, with 7 bases identical to TRBD1. Trimming removed 8 bases from V and 3 bases from J; junction bases left unmatched: 9. This CDR3 has 15 amino acids. Germline V CDR1 and CDR2: SGHVS, FQNEAQ. Written as DNA, the CDR3 is TGTGCCAGCGGCCGCCGACAGGGTTCTAATGAAAAACTGTTTTTT. As protein: CASGRRQGSNEKLFF.

This clonotype came up many times. The rearrangement links TRBV30 to TRBJ2-7, with D unclear. V dropped 0 bases and J dropped 3 bases, with 6 bases sitting between them. This CDR3 is 12 amino acids long. Germline lookup yields CDR1 GTSNPN and CDR2 SVGIG (reference sequence). The CDR3 sequence: CAWSVMGYEQYF. CDR3 nucleotide sequence: TGTGCCTGGAGTGTGATGGGCTACGAGCAGTACTTC.

This chain links TRBV11-3 with TRBJ1-2; no definite D call. The CDR3 runs to 13 residues. The germline V and J ends were trimmed by 11 bases and 1 base, with 14 bases remaining between them. The germline gives CDR1 SGHNT, CDR2 YENEEA. The CDR3, as DNA: TGTGCCTTCAGCCCAGGCCTTAACTATGGCTACACCTTC. Its translation: CAFSPGLNYGYTF.

This clonotype appeared many times. V gene TRBV29-1 combines with J gene TRBJ2-3, with 10 bases aligning to TRBD2. The CDR3 covers 17 residues. Germline V CDR1 and CDR2: SQVTM, ANQGSEA. Germline trimming cut 2 bases from V and 1 base from J; bases unmatched to any gene: 9. CDR3 nucleotides: TGCAGCGTTGAATCGGGTTCTAGCGGGAGAGGCACAGATACGCAGTATTTT. Translation gives CSVESGSSGRGTDTQYF.

This clonotype was observed many times. This chain uses TRBV28 with TRBJ2-7; 10 bases agree with TRBD1. Germline lookup yields CDR1 MDHEN and CDR2 SYDVKM. The CDR3 has 16 amino acids. Losses at the gene ends were 4 bases for V and 0 bases for J; bases not matched to a gene: 6. The CDR3 region is CASSSQDRGFSYEQYF. In DNA form, the CDR3 reads TGTGCCAGCAGTTCTCAGGACAGGGGGTTCTCCTACGAGCAGTACTTC.

Worth noting for this clonotype: The junction departs from germline at one end; a sequencing error may be responsible. The rearrangement joins TRBV5-1 to TRBJ1-6; D is perhaps TRBD1 (6 bases). This CDR3 region has 14 residues. CDR1 is SGHRS and CDR2 is YFSETQ in the germline V gene. CDR3 coding DNA: TGCGCCACCAGCTTCACAGGGATGGAGTCACCCCTCCACTTT. Translation gives CATSFTGMESPLHF.

This clonotype is a singleton in its sample. CDR3 DNA: TGTGCCAGCAGTGAAGCGGGAGTCAATCAGCCCCAGCATTTT. It codes for CASSEAGVNQPQHF. The V gene is TRBV6-1, the J gene TRBJ1-5; no clear D gene. The V gene lost 0 bases and the J gene lost 3 bases, with 6 bases spanning the gap. The CDR3 has 14 residues. Germline V gene lookup returns CDR1 MNHNS and CDR2 SASEGT.

This clonotype is a singleton in its sample. The conserved closing phenylalanine or tryptophan is absent in this CDR3, likely reflecting a read error. The V gene is TRBV6-6, the J gene TRBJ1-2, with unresolved D. The germline CDR1 and CDR2 sequences are MNHNY and SVGAGI (reference sequence). This CDR3 has 16 amino acids. The CDR3 coding sequence is TGTGTCAGCAGTTACTCGAGTGGCAGAACTGGTTATGGCTACACCATC. This encodes CVSSYSSGRTGYGYTI.

As regards this clonotype: A read error may be the cause here, since a much bigger clone is one base away. This sequence joins TRBV5-6 and TRBJ2-7; 11 bases match TRBD2. The CDR3 extends over 15 amino acids. In germline, CDR1 is SGHDT, CDR2 YYEEEE. In DNA, the CDR3 is TGTGCCAACAGCCTACTAGCGGGAGCCTCCTACGAGCAGTACTTC. Residues: CANSLLAGASYEQYF.

The table lists this clonotype with a few counts. The chain is built from TRBV5-1 and TRBJ2-3; 14 bases agree with TRBD2. CDR3 size: 16 residues. Per germline, CDR1 SGHRS and CDR2 YFSETQ. Trimming at V came to 4 bases and at J to 2 bases, leaving 3 bases not matched to a gene. The CDR3 region is CASSRGLAGDTDTQYF. DNA of the CDR3: TGCGCCAGCAGCCGGGGACTAGCGGGAGACACAGATACGCAGTATTTT.

There are a few counts of this clonotype. With a much larger clone just one base away, this may be a read error. V and J are TRBV6-1 and TRBJ1-5, with TRBD1 as a possible D gene (6 bases). The germline gives CDR1 MNHNS, CDR2 SASEGT. Trimming removed 7 bases at V and 5 bases at J, with 27 bases between. The CDR3 spans 18 residues. CDR3 loop: CASTGGVDSLWAHQPQHF. The DNA of the CDR3 is TGTGCCAGCACTGGGGGGGTGGACAGCCTGTGGGCGCATCAGCCCCAGCATTTT.

This clonotype was observed many times. The V call is TRBV28, the J call TRBJ1-2; TRBD1 is a possible D gene (6 bases). Trimming removed 6 bases at V and 2 bases at J, with 13 bases between. The CDR3 has 14 amino acids. CDR1 and CDR2 (germline): MDHEN, SYDVKM. This CDR3 is CASRTGGGNYGYTF. The CDR3 DNA reads TGTGCCAGCAGGACAGGTGGGGGAAACTATGGCTACACCTTC.

This clonotype has at least ten counts. The V call is TRBV28, the J call TRBJ2-3; tentatively, D is TRBD2 (6 bases). The germline CDR1 and CDR2 sequences are MDHEN and SYDVKM. Between the trimmed V and J ends, which lost 7 bases and 2 bases, there was a span of 16 bases. There are 15 residues in the CDR3. The CDR3 DNA reads as TGTGCCAGCACCCCCGGCGGGGCCTACACAGATACGCAGTATTTT. It is translated as CASTPGGAYTDTQYF.

On this clonotype: A clone one base away is much larger, so this may be a read error. The rearrangement uses TRBV5-1 and TRBJ2-3, with 11 bases identical to TRBD1. Trimming took 7 bases from V and 7 from J; bases not matched to a gene: 8. Germline V lookup: CDR1 SGHRS, CDR2 YFSETQ. CDR3 length: 14 amino acids. DNA for the CDR3: TGCGCCAGCGTAGGACAGGGGGCACCATATACGCAGTATTTT. It translates to CASVGQGAPYTQYF. Combining the CDR3 with reference TRBV5-1 and TRBJ2-3 gives the whole variable domain KAGVTQTPRYLIKTRGQQVTLSCSPISGHRSVSWYQQTPGQGLQFLFEYFSETQRNKGNFPGRFSGRQFSNSRSEMNVSTLELGDSALYLCASVGQGAPYTQYFGPGTRLTVL.

About this clonotype: One junction end disagrees with the germline gene, perhaps due to a read error. The V gene is TRBV5-6, the J gene TRBJ2-3; D is undetermined. CDR1 is SGHDT, CDR2 YYEEEE, per germline. The CDR3 sequence is 12 residues long. The CDR3 loop is CASSLARSTRYF. CDR3 DNA sequence: TGTGCCAGTAGCTTGGCCCGGTCTACGCGGTATTTT.